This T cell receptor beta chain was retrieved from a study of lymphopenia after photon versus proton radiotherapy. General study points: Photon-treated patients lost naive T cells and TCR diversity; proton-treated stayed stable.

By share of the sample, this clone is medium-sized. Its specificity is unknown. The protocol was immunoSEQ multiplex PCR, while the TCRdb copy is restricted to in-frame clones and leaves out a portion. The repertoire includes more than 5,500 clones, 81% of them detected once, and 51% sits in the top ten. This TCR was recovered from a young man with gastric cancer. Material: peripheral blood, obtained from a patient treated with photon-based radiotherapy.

CDR3 nucleotide sequence: TGTGCCACCGAACCCGGGACTAGCAGCTACAATGAGCAGTTCTTC. It codes for CATEPGTSSYNEQFF. J is TRBJ2-1 and V is TRBV19; 9 nucleotides line up with TRBD2. Germline-derived CDR1 and CDR2 are LNHDA and SQIVND (reference sequence). The CDR3 has 15 amino acids. Germline trimming cut 10 bases from V and 3 bases from J; bases unmatched to any gene: 10.